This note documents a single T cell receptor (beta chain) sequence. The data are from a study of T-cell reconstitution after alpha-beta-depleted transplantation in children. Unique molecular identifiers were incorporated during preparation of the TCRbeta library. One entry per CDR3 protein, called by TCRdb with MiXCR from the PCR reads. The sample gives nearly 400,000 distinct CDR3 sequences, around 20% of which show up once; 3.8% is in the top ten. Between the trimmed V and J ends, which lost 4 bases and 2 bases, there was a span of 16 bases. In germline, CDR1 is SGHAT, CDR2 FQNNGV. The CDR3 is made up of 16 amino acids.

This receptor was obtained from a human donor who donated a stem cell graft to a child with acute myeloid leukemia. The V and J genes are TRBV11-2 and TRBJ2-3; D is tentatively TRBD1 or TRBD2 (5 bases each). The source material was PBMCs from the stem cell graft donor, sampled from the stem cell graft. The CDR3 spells CASSSVNGGLTDTQYF. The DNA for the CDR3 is TGTGCCAGCAGCTCGGTGAATGGGGGTCTCACAGATACGCAGTATTTT.